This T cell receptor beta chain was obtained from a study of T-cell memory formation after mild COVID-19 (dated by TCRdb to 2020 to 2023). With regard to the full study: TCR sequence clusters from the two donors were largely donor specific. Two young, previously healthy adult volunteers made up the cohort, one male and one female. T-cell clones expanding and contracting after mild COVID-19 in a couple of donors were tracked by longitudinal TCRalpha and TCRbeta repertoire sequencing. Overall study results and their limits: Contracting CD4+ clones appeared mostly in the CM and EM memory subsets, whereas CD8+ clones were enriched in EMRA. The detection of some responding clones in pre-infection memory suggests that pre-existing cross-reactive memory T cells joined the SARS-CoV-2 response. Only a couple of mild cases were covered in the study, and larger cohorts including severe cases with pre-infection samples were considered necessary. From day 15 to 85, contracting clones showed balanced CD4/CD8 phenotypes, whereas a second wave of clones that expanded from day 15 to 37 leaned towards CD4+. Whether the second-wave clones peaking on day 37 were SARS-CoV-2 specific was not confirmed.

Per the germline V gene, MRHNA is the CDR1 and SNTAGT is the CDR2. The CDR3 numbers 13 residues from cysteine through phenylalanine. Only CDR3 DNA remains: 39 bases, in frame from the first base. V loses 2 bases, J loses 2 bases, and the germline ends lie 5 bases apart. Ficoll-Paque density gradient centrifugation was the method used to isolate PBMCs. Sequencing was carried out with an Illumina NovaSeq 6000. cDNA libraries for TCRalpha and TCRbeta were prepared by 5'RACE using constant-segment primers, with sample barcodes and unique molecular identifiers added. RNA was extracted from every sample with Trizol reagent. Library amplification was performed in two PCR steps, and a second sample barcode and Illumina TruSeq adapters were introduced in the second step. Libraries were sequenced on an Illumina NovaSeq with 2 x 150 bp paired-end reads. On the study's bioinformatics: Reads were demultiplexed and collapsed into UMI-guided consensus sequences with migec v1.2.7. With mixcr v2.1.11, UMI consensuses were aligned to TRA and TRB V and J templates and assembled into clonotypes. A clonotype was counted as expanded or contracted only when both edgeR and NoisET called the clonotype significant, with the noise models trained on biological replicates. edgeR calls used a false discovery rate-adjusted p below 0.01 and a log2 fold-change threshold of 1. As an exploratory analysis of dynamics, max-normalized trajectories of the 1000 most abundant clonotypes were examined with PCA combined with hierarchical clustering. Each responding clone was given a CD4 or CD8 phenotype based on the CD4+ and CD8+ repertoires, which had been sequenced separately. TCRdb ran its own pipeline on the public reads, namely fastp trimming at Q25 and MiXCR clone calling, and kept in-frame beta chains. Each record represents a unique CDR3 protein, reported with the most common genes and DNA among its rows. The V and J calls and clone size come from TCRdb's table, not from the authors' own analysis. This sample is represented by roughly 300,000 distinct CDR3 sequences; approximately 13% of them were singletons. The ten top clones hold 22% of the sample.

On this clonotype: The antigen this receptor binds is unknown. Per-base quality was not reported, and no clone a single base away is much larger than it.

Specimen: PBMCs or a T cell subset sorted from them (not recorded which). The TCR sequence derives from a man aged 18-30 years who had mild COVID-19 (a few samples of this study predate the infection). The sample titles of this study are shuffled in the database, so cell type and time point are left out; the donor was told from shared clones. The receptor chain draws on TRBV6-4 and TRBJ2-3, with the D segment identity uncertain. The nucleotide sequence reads TGTGCCAGCAGTGACGTATCCACAGATACGCAGTATTTT. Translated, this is CASSDVSTDTQYF.